This T cell receptor (beta chain) is from a study of T cells in localized non-small cell lung cancer. Study results and caveats: Greater blood T cell density accompanied longer overall survival. Adjacent lung had a median roughly 50 of the 100 largest tumor clones. Because only a single region of the tumor was sequenced, heterogeneity remains possible. Among the tissues sampled, uninvolved adjacent lung had the highest T cell clonality, above tumor.

CDR1 and CDR2 from the germline V gene are MDHEN and SYDVKM. This CDR3 comprises 14 residues. The V and J ends lost 4 bases and 0 bases respectively, with 7 bases between them. Sequencing was performed with immunoSEQ multiplex PCR; in TCRdb, only in-frame clones are kept and a portion is missing. This sample has about 29,000 clones; about 91% occur once, and the top ten carry about 6.8%. Comments on this clone: Its antigen is undetermined.

This receptor was taken from a male donor older than 55 with stage I lung adenocarcinoma. Sequencing used peripheral blood, obtained before any cancer treatment. This rearrangement joins TRBV28 to TRBJ2-4; D ambiguous. The CDR3 nucleotides read TGTGCCAGCAGTTCAGGTCAAGCCAAAAACATTCAGTACTTC. This encodes CASSSGQAKNIQYF. The variable domain in full, completed from reference TRBV28 and TRBJ2-4, reads DVKVTQSSRYLVKRTGEKVFLECVQDMDHENMFWYRQDPGLGLRLIYFSYDVKMKEKGDIPEGYSVSREKKERFSLILESASTNQTSMYLCASSSGQAKNIQYFGAGTRLSVL.